This T cell receptor beta chain was found in a study of blood T cells in healthy people across ages. On the study more broadly: Template-switching capture recovered about one barcoded beta molecule per two T cells.

Study results and caveats: Compared with aged donors, long-lived donors showed fewer expanded clones, suggesting selection. A strong correlation was seen between TCR beta diversity and naive T cell percentage.

Alongside a J-beta primer mix, a sample-barcoded 5' primer served in a second PCR lasting roughly 6 to 12 cycles. TCRdb re-derived calls from the 5' RACE reads in MiXCR, one entry per CDR3 protein. The sample has around 1,700,000 distinct CDR3 sequences, over 25% seen once. This clonotype was detected a few times. Its antigen is undetermined. CDR3 length: 15 residues. CDR1 is MDHEN and CDR2 is SYDVKM in the germline V gene. V was trimmed by 6 bases and J by 4 bases, leaving 15 bases between them. This sequence joins TRBV28 and TRBJ1-4; D is unresolved. This clonotype originated in a woman in her twenties or thirties in good health. Sequencing input: blood. The CDR3 DNA reads as TGTGCCAGCAGGACCAACAGCTTCCTTAATGAAAAACTGTTTTTT. Residues: CASRTNSFLNEKLFF.